This TCR beta chain was observed in a study of blood T cell repertoires in COVID-19. Study-level information: COVID-19 samples, acute and convalescent, were from the United States, Italy and Spain. PBMCs, B-cell-depleted T cells, or T cells were the source of the cDNA or gDNA that made up the material.

After removal of 4 bases from V and 5 bases from J, the junction contained 10 bases not matched to a gene. CDR3 length: 16 amino acids. CDR1 and CDR2 from the germline V gene are SGHNT and YYREEE (reference sequence). The authors' processing: Amplification from reference gene primers served as the basis for estimated nucleated cell counts. TCRdb's copy holds only in-frame clones and misses some; the assay was immunoSEQ multiplex PCR. V and J calls and clone size come straight from that table; D and trimming were deduced from the DNA. Of approximately 150,000 clones in the sample, under 90% were seen once.

The J gene is TRBJ2-2, the V gene TRBV5-4, with 8 nucleotides matching TRBD2. The TCR comes from a man aged 65-85 years who had recovered from COVID-19. Sequencing was done on a sample of peripheral blood. CDR3 in amino acids: CASSPGSSGRTGELFF. The CDR3 bases are TGTGCCAGCAGCCCTGGTTCGAGCGGGAGAACCGGGGAGCTGTTTTTT.